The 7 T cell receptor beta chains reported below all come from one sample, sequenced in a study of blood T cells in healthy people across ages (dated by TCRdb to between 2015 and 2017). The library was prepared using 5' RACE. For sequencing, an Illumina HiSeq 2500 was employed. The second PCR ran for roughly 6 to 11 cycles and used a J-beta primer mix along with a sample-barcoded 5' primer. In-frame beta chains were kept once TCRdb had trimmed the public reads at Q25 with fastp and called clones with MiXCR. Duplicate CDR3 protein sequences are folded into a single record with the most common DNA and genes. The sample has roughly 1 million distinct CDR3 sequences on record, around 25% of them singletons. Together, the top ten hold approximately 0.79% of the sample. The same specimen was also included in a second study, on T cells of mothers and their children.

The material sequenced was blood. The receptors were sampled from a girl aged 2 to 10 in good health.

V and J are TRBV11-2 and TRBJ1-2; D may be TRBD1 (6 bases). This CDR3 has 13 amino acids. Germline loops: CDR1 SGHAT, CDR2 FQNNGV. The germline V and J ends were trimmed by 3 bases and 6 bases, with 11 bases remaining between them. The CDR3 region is CASSFSWTDGYTF. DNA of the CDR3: TGTGCCAGCAGCTTTTCTTGGACAGATGGCTACACCTTC.

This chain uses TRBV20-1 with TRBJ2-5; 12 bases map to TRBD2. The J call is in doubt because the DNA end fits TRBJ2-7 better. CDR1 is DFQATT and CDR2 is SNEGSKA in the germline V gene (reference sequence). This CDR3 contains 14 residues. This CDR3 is CSGKRLAGAYEQYF. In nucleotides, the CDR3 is TGCAGTGGAAAAAGACTAGCGGGAGCCTACGAGCAGTACTTC.

The CDR3 loop is CASSWEQGADTEAFF. CDR3 DNA: TGCGCCAGCAGCTGGGAACAGGGGGCGGACACTGAAGCTTTCTTT. The chain couples TRBV5-1 to TRBJ1-1; 9 bases match TRBD1. This CDR3 spans 15 amino acids. After removal of 3 bases from V and 3 bases from J, the junction contained 6 bases not matched to a gene. Germline V lookup: CDR1 SGHRS, CDR2 YFSETQ.

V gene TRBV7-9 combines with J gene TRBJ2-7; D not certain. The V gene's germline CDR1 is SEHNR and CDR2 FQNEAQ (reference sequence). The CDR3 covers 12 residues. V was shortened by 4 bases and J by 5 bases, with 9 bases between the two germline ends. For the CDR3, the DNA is TGTGCCAGCAGCTCCGCCGCGAACGAGCAGTACTTC. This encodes CASSSAANEQYF.

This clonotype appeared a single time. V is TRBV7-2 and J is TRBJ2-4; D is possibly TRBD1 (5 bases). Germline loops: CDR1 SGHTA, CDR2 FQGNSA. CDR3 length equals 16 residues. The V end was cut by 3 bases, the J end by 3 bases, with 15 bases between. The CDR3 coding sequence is TGTGCCAGCAGCTTCGACGCAGGGTTCGGCAAAAACATTCAGTACTTC. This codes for CASSFDAGFGKNIQYF.

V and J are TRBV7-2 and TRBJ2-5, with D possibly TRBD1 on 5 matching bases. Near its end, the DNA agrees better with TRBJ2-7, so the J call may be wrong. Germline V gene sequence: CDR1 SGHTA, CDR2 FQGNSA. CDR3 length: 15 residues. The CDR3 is CASNSDLLGVYEQYF. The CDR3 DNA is TGTGCCAGCAACTCGGACCTCCTAGGGGTCTACGAGCAGTACTTC.

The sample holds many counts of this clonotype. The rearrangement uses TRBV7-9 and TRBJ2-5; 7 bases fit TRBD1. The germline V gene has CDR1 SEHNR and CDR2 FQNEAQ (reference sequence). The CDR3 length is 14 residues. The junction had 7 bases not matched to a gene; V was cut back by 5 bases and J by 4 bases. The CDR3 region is CASSDQDRVETQYF. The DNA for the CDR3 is TGTGCCAGCAGCGATCAAGACAGGGTAGAGACCCAGTACTTC.